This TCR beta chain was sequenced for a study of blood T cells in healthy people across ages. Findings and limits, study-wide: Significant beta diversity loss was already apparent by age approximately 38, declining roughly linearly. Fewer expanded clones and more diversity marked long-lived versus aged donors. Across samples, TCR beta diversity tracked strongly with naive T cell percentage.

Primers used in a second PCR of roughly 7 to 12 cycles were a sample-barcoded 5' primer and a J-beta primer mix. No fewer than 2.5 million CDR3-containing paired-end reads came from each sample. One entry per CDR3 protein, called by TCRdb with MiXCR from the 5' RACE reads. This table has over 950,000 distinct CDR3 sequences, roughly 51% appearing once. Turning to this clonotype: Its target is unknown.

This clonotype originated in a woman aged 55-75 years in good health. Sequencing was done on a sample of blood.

The CDR3 DNA reads TGCAGTGCTAGAGATCTAGGTAAAAAGCAGCCCCAGCATTTT. It encodes CSARDLGKKQPQHF. The chain recombines TRBV20-1 with TRBJ1-5; the D is unclear. This CDR3 has 14 amino acids. V was clipped by 0 bases and J by 7 bases, with 13 bases between them. Germline V gene sequence: CDR1 DFQATT, CDR2 SNEGSKA (reference sequence).